These T cell receptor beta chains were read from a single sample in a study of identical twins. MiXCR, run by TCRdb on the 5' RACE reads, gives a single entry per CDR3 protein. Of about 690,000 distinct CDR3 sequences in the sample, about 20% were seen once. The same sample was also studied in work on T cells expressing NK-cell markers.

The specimen was PBMCs. These receptors were taken from a woman between 18 and 29 years old in good health. CDR3s include the opening cysteine and the closing phenylalanine or tryptophan. Fields, in order: CDR3 length, clone size, J gene, D gene, V gene, CDR3 protein, CDR3 DNA. D genes are given only for firm matches. Rows may omit the clone size; those that give it use once, few, many or a size class.

len: 16
abundance: few
j_gene: TRBJ2-1
d_gene: TRBD2
v_gene: TRBV9
CDR3aa: CASSVGGRGTYNEQFF
CDR3nt: TGTGCCAGCAGCGTTGGCGGGCGGGGGACCTACAATGAGCAGTTCTTC

len: 16
abundance: many
j_gene: TRBJ1-4
d_gene: .
v_gene: TRBV12-3/TRBV12-4
CDR3aa: CASSLRQTVFKEKLFF
CDR3nt: TGTGCCAGCAGTTTACGACAGACGGTTTTCAAGGAAAAACTGTTTTTT

len: 17
abundance: .
j_gene: TRBJ1-2
d_gene: .
v_gene: TRBV14
CDR3aa: CASSQHHPGGGEDGYTF
CDR3nt: TGTGCCAGCAGCCAACATCACCCAGGTGGAGGGGAGGATGGCTACACCTTC

len: 14
abundance: few
j_gene: TRBJ2-5
d_gene: TRBD2
v_gene: TRBV7-2
CDR3aa: CASSAGRLLWDQYF
CDR3nt: TGTGCCAGCAGCGCCGGGAGGCTGTTATGGGACCAGTACTTC

len: 14
abundance: few
j_gene: TRBJ2-1
d_gene: TRBD2
v_gene: TRBV24-1
CDR3aa: CATSDPTSGNEQFF
CDR3nt: TGTGCCACCAGTGACCCGACTAGCGGCAATGAGCAGTTCTTC

len: 16
abundance: few
j_gene: TRBJ1-1
d_gene: TRBD1
v_gene: TRBV18
CDR3aa: CASSPPGQVMNTEAFF
CDR3nt: TGTGCCAGCTCACCCCCGGGACAGGTGATGAACACTGAAGCTTTCTTT

len: 12
abundance: few
j_gene: TRBJ2-2
d_gene: .
v_gene: TRBV10-3
CDR3aa: CAISESTLELFF
CDR3nt: TGTGCCATCAGTGAGTCCACATTGGAGCTGTTTTTT

len: 14
abundance: many
j_gene: TRBJ2-1
d_gene: .
v_gene: TRBV12-3/TRBV12-4
CDR3aa: CASSSRGSYNEQFF
CDR3nt: TGTGCCAGCAGTTCCCGGGGGAGCTACAATGAGCAGTTCTTC

len: 14
abundance: .
j_gene: TRBJ1-4
d_gene: .
v_gene: TRBV5-6
CDR3aa: CASSTFQVTEKLFF
CDR3nt: TGTGCCAGCAGCACATTCCAGGTCACCGAAAAACTGTTTTTT

len: 14
abundance: few
j_gene: TRBJ2-1
d_gene: .
v_gene: TRBV6-2/TRBV6-3
CDR3aa: CASSYRGKNGEQFF
CDR3nt: TGTGCCAGCAGTTACCGCGGGAAGAATGGTGAGCAGTTCTTC

len: 20
abundance: few
j_gene: TRBJ2-1
d_gene: TRBD2
v_gene: TRBV9
CDR3aa: CASSIKTSGRAPSSYNEQFF
CDR3nt: TGTGCCAGCAGCATAAAGACTAGCGGGAGGGCTCCGAGCTCCTACAATGAGCAGTTCTTC

len: 14
abundance: .
j_gene: TRBJ2-3
d_gene: .
v_gene: TRBV9
CDR3aa: CASKEHRATDTQYF
CDR3nt: TGTGCCAGCAAGGAACACAGGGCCACAGATACGCAGTATTTT

len: 14
abundance: .
j_gene: TRBJ2-7
d_gene: .
v_gene: TRBV4-2
CDR3aa: CASSQDPGNYEQYF
CDR3nt: TGTGCCAGCAGCCAAGATCCCGGGAACTACGAGCAGTACTTC

len: 14
abundance: few
j_gene: TRBJ1-2
d_gene: .
v_gene: TRBV5-1
CDR3aa: CASSYIGRAYGYTF
CDR3nt: TGCGCCAGCAGCTATATTGGTAGGGCCTATGGCTACACCTTC

len: 16
abundance: few
j_gene: TRBJ2-1
d_gene: .
v_gene: TRBV4-2
CDR3aa: CASSQLQNRRGSEQFF
CDR3nt: TGTGCCAGCAGCCAACTCCAGAATAGGAGGGGATCTGAGCAGTTCTTC

len: 12
abundance: few
j_gene: TRBJ2-1
d_gene: TRBD2
v_gene: TRBV20-1
CDR3aa: CTISRGGNEQFF
CDR3nt: TGCACCATCTCGCGGGGGGGCAATGAGCAGTTCTTC

len: 16
abundance: .
j_gene: TRBJ2-3
d_gene: TRBD2
v_gene: TRBV6-2/TRBV6-3
CDR3aa: CASSPNPSGVSDTQYF
CDR3nt: TGTGCCAGCAGTCCAAACCCTAGCGGGGTGTCAGATACGCAGTATTTT